The 14 T cell receptor beta chains presented below share a single source sample, sequenced in a study of T cells in Graves' hyperthyroidism and ophthalmopathy. TCR beta CDR3 regions were amplified from RNA. HTBI primers drove first-round RT-PCR of the TCR CDR3. TCRdb re-called the multiplex PCR reads with MiXCR, one entry per CDR3 protein. The data contain about 410,000 distinct CDR3 sequences, 14% of them seen just once; the ten biggest clones take up around a fifth. The sample was blood. The receptors were gathered from a woman aged 25 to 39 with Graves' ophthalmopathy.

This sequence joins TRBV7-8 and TRBJ1-3; D ambiguous. V was pared by 5 bases and J by 0 bases, with 20 bases between. Germline-derived CDR1 and CDR2 are SGHVS and FQNEAQ. The CDR3 contains 18 residues. In DNA, the CDR3 is TGTGCCAGCAGCCCGCGCCGGGATACTCAAAGCTCTGGAAACACCATATATTTT. Its translation: CASSPRRDTQSSGNTIYF.

In its sample, this clonotype was seen a few times. The CDR3 sequence: CASSSAWGGQSYNEQFF. CDR3 nucleotides: TGTGCCAGCAGCTCGGCCTGGGGGGGTCAGTCCTACAATGAGCAGTTCTTC. This rearrangement joins TRBV5-8 to TRBJ2-1; 7 bases agree with TRBD2. The CDR3 contains 17 residues. The J segment lost 1 base and the V segment lost 3 bases, leaving 10 bases of the junction unmatched. CDR1 SGHTS and CDR2 YDEGEE come from the germline V gene.

This clonotype was counted ten times or more. The V gene is TRBV12-3 or TRBV12-4, the J gene TRBJ1-2; 7 bases match TRBD1. The CDR3 runs to 13 residues. After removal of 4 bases from V and 3 bases from J, the junction contained 2 bases not matched to a gene. CDR3 residues: CASSYTGDYGYTF. In nucleotides, the CDR3 is TGTGCCAGCAGTTATACAGGGGACTATGGCTACACCTTC.

This clonotype has at least ten counts. The CDR3 loop reads CASFPGSIGDTQYF. The DNA for the CDR3 is TGTGCCAGCTTTCCAGGGTCGATTGGAGATACGCAGTATTTT. The chain carries TRBV7-8 and TRBJ2-3; a possible D gene is TRBD1 (5 bases). Germline V gene sequence: CDR1 SGHVS, CDR2 FQNEAQ. The CDR3 contains 14 residues. V lost 8 bases and J lost 5, with 17 bases in between.

This clonotype was seen more than once but under ten times. The junction differs from germline at one of its ends, possibly a read error. The J gene is TRBJ1-3, the V gene TRBV12-3 or TRBV12-4; D may be TRBD1 (6 bases). This CDR3 spans 16 amino acids. The CDR3 region has the DNA TGTGCCAGCAGTACCCCTAATTTGACAGGCGCCTCGGGTAAGGATTTT. Protein sequence: CASSTPNLTGASGKDF.

This clonotype was counted only a few times. The chain couples TRBV9 to TRBJ1-1; the D is unclear. This CDR3 has 13 amino acids. Germline CDR1 and CDR2: SGDLS and YYNGEE. V was cut by 3 bases and J by 9 bases, with 15 bases left in between. CDR3 bases: TGTGCCAGCAGCGGAGAAAGGAGGGAAAAAGCTTTCTTT. It codes for CASSGERREKAFF.

This clonotype was counted many times. The V gene is TRBV4-2, the J gene TRBJ2-3, with 9 bases lining up with TRBD2. From germline, CDR1 is LGHNA and CDR2 YNFKEQ. The CDR3 covers 15 residues. V dropped 3 bases and J dropped 6; count of bases not matched to a gene: 7. This CDR3 is CASSHTAGGGDTQYF. The CDR3 DNA reads TGTGCCAGCAGCCACACAGCGGGGGGCGGGGATACGCAGTATTTT.

In this sample, this clonotype turned up many times. This chain connects TRBV7-2 to TRBJ2-7; D not resolved. Germline V gives CDR1 SGHTA, CDR2 FQGNSA. The V and J ends lost 0 bases and 3 bases respectively, with 12 bases between them. The length of the CDR3 is 15 residues. The CDR3 is CASSLAPGFVYEQYF. The CDR3 region has the DNA TGTGCCAGCAGCTTAGCGCCCGGGTTTGTCTACGAGCAGTACTTC.

This clonotype was observed a handful of times. The chain joins TRBV2 to TRBJ1-2, with unresolved D. The length of the CDR3 is 11 residues. CDR1 is SNHLY and CDR2 is FYNNEI in the germline V gene. Trimming shortened V by 8 bases and J by 7 bases, and 11 bases separated the two germline ends. CDR3 loop: CASGHTGGYTF. In DNA, the CDR3 is TGTGCCAGCGGCCACACGGGTGGCTACACCTTC.

This clonotype showed up many times. The V call is TRBV20-1, the J call TRBJ2-3; D perhaps matches TRBD2 (5 bases). CDR1 and CDR2 (germline): DFQATT, SNEGSKA (reference sequence). The ends were cut back, 1 base at V and 2 bases at J, with 19 bases in the middle. CDR3 size: 17 residues. CDR3 DNA sequence: TGCAGTGCTAGAGGAGGGAATACCTCTCGTTTCACAGATACGCAGTATTTT. Protein: CSARGGNTSRFTDTQYF.

This clonotype was recorded at least ten times. The gene calls are TRBV4-1 and TRBJ1-5, with 7 bases identical to TRBD1. The CDR3 length is 15 residues. Per germline, CDR1 MGHRA and CDR2 YSYEKL. V dropped 1 base and J dropped 5; count of bases not matched to a gene: 5. The CDR3 DNA is TGCGCCAGCAGCCAAGTAGACAGGGCAGATCAGCCCCAGCATTTT. Translation gives CASSQVDRADQPQHF.

Many counts were recorded for this clonotype. This chain joins TRBV2 and TRBJ1-2, with 8 bases lining up with TRBD1. J was trimmed by 8 bases and V by 4 bases; bases with no gene match: 6. Germline V CDR1 and CDR2: SNHLY, FYNNEI. This CDR3 has 13 residues. CDR3 region: CASSVRTGNGYTF. The DNA of the CDR3 is TGTGCCAGCAGTGTTCGGACAGGGAACGGCTACACCTTC. Full variable domain (missing parts from reference TRBV2 and TRBJ1-2): EPEVTQTPSHQVTQMGQEVILRCVPISNHLYFYWYRQILGQKVEFLVSFYNNEISEKSEIFDDQFSVERPDGSNFTLKIRSTKLEDSAMYFCASSVRTGNGYTFGSGTRLTVV.

In its sample, this clonotype was seen a few times. The chain carries TRBV5-5 and TRBJ2-3; D not certain. Trimming cost V 4 bases and J 3 bases, with 9 bases left between them. The length of the CDR3 is 13 residues. The germline V gene has CDR1 SGHKS and CDR2 YYEKEE (reference sequence). CDR3 protein: CASSGYSTDTQYF. In nucleotides, the CDR3 is TGTGCCAGCAGCGGATACAGTACAGATACGCAGTATTTT.

This clonotype was detected many times. V and J are TRBV3-1 and TRBJ1-5, with D possibly TRBD1 on 5 matching bases. Looked up from germline, CDR1 is LGHDT and CDR2 is YNNKEL (reference sequence). The CDR3 has 15 amino acids. Trimming removed 2 bases from V and 7 bases from J, with 15 bases in between. CDR3 loop: CASSQFPLGVQPQHF. In DNA, the CDR3 is TGTGCCAGCAGCCAATTCCCCTTGGGGGTCCAGCCCCAGCATTTT.